The clone carrying this T cell receptor beta chain was seen repeatedly, ten times or more. This sample is drawn from a study of metastatic and nonmetastatic thyroid tumors. As originally analysed: Using the CDR3 differences seen across clinicopathological groups, the authors built a distant-metastasis classifier for papillary thyroid cancer, which was meant to discriminate distant-metastatic patients. TCRdb re-clonotyped the PCR reads through MiXCR. For this entry, the V and J calls and clone size follow TCRdb and not the study's own pipeline. This table has some 33,000 clones, less than 14% appearing once. Germline V gene lookup returns CDR1 KGHDR and CDR2 SFDVKD. Trimming took 4 bases from V and 4 from J; bases not matched to a gene: 8. CDR3 length equals 15 residues. Patients had received no treatment of any kind before thyroid surgery.

This TCR derives from a female donor with papillary thyroid cancer or a benign thyroid nodule (not recorded which). Some clones in this sample may be carry-over from other donors' samples. The chain uses TRBV24-1 and TRBJ1-2; TRBD1 matches at 7 bases. Material for sequencing was blood. The CDR3 coding sequence is TGTGCCACCAGTGACCCGAAGGGACAGAGCTATGGCTACACCTTC. Its translation: CATSDPKGQSYGYTF.